This T cell receptor beta chain was retrieved from a study of neurological immune-mediated disorders. Study at large: There were around 35 multiple sclerosis patients. Of these, roughly 30 had relapsing-remitting MS and 3 had secondary progressive MS.

TCRdb ran MiXCR on the 5' RACE reads and lists one entry per CDR3 protein. The table lists around 130,000 distinct CDR3 sequences, around 3% of them singletons. V dropped 0 bases and J dropped 2; count of bases not matched to a gene: 7. This CDR3 spans 15 amino acids. CDR1 is DFQATT and CDR2 is SNEGSKA in the germline V gene (reference sequence). PBMCs numbering 2 million and stored at -80 C yielded the unsorted libraries. Study-wide results and limits: A possible signature was seen in one related-CDR3 cluster, into which phylogenetic grouping placed the repertoires of 18 of 34 multiple sclerosis patients. In HTLV-1-associated myelopathy, TCR clonal expansion was greatest, whereas multiple sclerosis had the least, falling below healthy controls.

Many counts were recorded for this clonotype. Its antigen is not known. The sample comprised PBMCs. The chain links TRBV20-1 to TRBJ2-7; TRBD2 matches at 7 bases. The receptor comes from a young woman with multiple sclerosis. The CDR3 reads CSARDSGLHPYEQYF. The CDR3 coding sequence is TGCAGTGCTAGAGATTCGGGACTACATCCCTACGAGCAGTACTTC.